A selection of T cell receptor beta chains follows, all from one sample in a study of cytomegalovirus exposure and HLA in healthy donors. Sequencing was performed with immunoSEQ multiplex PCR; in TCRdb, only in-frame clones are kept and a portion is missing. The table lists some 150,000 clones, about a tenth of them singletons. The sequencing sample was made of PBMCs. The receptors here all came from a male donor in good health and CMV-seronegative. Both conserved end residues are part of each CDR3. A D gene is named only where the DNA matches it firmly. Part of the rows lack a size; the others show once, few, many or a class for expanded clones.

v_call: TRBV10-3; clone_size: .; d_call: TRBD2; j_call: TRBJ2-7; cdr3_nt: TGTGCCATCTCCAGCGGGGGAGTCTCCCACGAGCAGTACTTC; cdr3_aa: CAISSGGVSHEQYF
v_call: TRBV19; clone_size: .; d_call: .; j_call: TRBJ2-6; cdr3_nt: TGTGCCAGTAGTCGAGCCCGGACAGACTCTGGGGCCAACGTCCTGACTTTC; cdr3_aa: CASSRARTDSGANVLTF
v_call: TRBV4-2; clone_size: .; d_call: .; j_call: TRBJ2-6; cdr3_nt: TGTGCCAGCAGCCAAGATCGAGGCTCTGGGGCCAACGTCCTGACTTTC; cdr3_aa: CASSQDRGSGANVLTF
v_call: TRBV4-3; clone_size: few; d_call: TRBD1; j_call: TRBJ2-1; cdr3_nt: TGCGCCAGCAGCCAAGGCCCGACAGGGAGTTATGTGGACAATGAGCAGTTCTTC; cdr3_aa: CASSQGPTGSYVDNEQFF
v_call: TRBV7-3; clone_size: few; d_call: .; j_call: TRBJ2-2; cdr3_nt: TGTGCCAGCAGCTTCGGCGGCACCGGGGAGCTGTTTTTT; cdr3_aa: CASSFGGTGELFF
v_call: TRBV30; clone_size: few; d_call: TRBD1; j_call: TRBJ1-4; cdr3_nt: TGTGCCTGGAGACAGGGGGTGGATGAAAAACTGTTTTTT; cdr3_aa: CAWRQGVDEKLFF
v_call: TRBV5-1; clone_size: few; d_call: TRBD1; j_call: TRBJ1-4; cdr3_nt: TGCGCCAGCAGCGAGGGACAGGGGAGGGGAGAAAAACTGTTTTTT; cdr3_aa: CASSEGQGRGEKLFF
v_call: TRBV19; clone_size: few; d_call: .; j_call: TRBJ1-1; cdr3_nt: TGTGCCAGTAGTATGAGTTGGAACACTGAAGCTTTCTTT; cdr3_aa: CASSMSWNTEAFF
v_call: TRBV5-4; clone_size: .; d_call: .; j_call: TRBJ2-5; cdr3_nt: TGTGCCAGCAGCACAGAGGGTAGACCCGGAGAGACCCAGTACTTC; cdr3_aa: CASSTEGRPGETQYF
v_call: TRBV9; clone_size: .; d_call: .; j_call: TRBJ1-3; cdr3_nt: TGTGCCAGCAGCGTAGGGGGGGGAGTTGGAAACACCATATATTTT; cdr3_aa: CASSVGGGVGNTIYF
v_call: TRBV18; clone_size: few; d_call: TRBD1; j_call: TRBJ1-5; cdr3_nt: TGTGCCAGCTCACTCGGAACAGGGGGCAGTCAGCCCCAGCATTTT; cdr3_aa: CASSLGTGGSQPQHF
v_call: TRBV18; clone_size: .; d_call: TRBD2; j_call: TRBJ2-7; cdr3_nt: TGTGCCAGCTCACCGGCCTCTAGCGGGAGGATCAACGAGCAGTACTTC; cdr3_aa: CASSPASSGRINEQYF
v_call: TRBV7-8; clone_size: .; d_call: .; j_call: TRBJ2-7; cdr3_nt: TGTGCCAGCAGACCCTACTACGAGCAGTACTTC; cdr3_aa: CASRPYYEQYF
v_call: TRBV7-6; clone_size: few; d_call: TRBD2; j_call: TRBJ2-3; cdr3_nt: TGTGCCAGCAGCCTCGGACTAGCGGGAGTCACAGATACGCAGTATTTT; cdr3_aa: CASSLGLAGVTDTQYF
v_call: TRBV6-5; clone_size: few; d_call: TRBD1; j_call: TRBJ2-7; cdr3_nt: TGTGCCAGCAAAATACGGAAAGGGGGCGTCGAGCAGTACTTC; cdr3_aa: CASKIRKGGVEQYF
v_call: TRBV7-2; clone_size: few; d_call: .; j_call: TRBJ2-1; cdr3_nt: TGTGCCAGCAGCGGAGGAGGGGTCAGTGAGCAGTTCTTC; cdr3_aa: CASSGGGVSEQFF
v_call: TRBV28; clone_size: few; d_call: .; j_call: TRBJ2-7; cdr3_nt: TGTGCCAGCAGTTTGGGGGGTGGTGAGCAGTACTTC; cdr3_aa: CASSLGGGEQYF
v_call: TRBV6-7; clone_size: few; d_call: .; j_call: TRBJ1-5; cdr3_nt: TGTGCCAGCAGCACATCCTCCAGTCAGCCCCAGCATTTT; cdr3_aa: CASSTSSSQPQHF
v_call: TRBV7-9; clone_size: few; d_call: .; j_call: TRBJ1-1; cdr3_nt: TGTGCCTCCCATGGCGGCTCCACTGAAGCTTTCTTT; cdr3_aa: CASHGGSTEAFF
v_call: TRBV5-1; clone_size: few; d_call: .; j_call: TRBJ2-3; cdr3_nt: TGCGCCAGCAGCCCCAGGACTACCCGCACAGATACGCAGTATTTT; cdr3_aa: CASSPRTTRTDTQYF
v_call: TRBV13; clone_size: .; d_call: TRBD2; j_call: TRBJ2-1; cdr3_nt: TGTGCCAGCAGCTTAGCAGGACAGGGACTAGCGGGAGCGAGGAGCTCCTACAATGAGCAGTTCTTC; cdr3_aa: CASSLAGQGLAGARSSYNEQFF
v_call: TRBV19; clone_size: few; d_call: .; j_call: TRBJ2-3; cdr3_nt: TGTGCCAGTAGTCCCACACGACGCGGGAAGACAGATACGCAGTATTTT; cdr3_aa: CASSPTRRGKTDTQYF
v_call: TRBV28; clone_size: few; d_call: TRBD1; j_call: TRBJ1-5; cdr3_nt: TGTGCCAGCAGTTTTACAGGGGCCTTGAGCAATCAGCCCCAGCATTTT; cdr3_aa: CASSFTGALSNQPQHF
v_call: TRBV15; clone_size: .; d_call: .; j_call: TRBJ2-1; cdr3_nt: TGTGCCACCAGGGGGACTGGGAGCGGTGAGCAGTTCTTC; cdr3_aa: CATRGTGSGEQFF
v_call: TRBV7-4; clone_size: .; d_call: TRBD1; j_call: TRBJ2-7; cdr3_nt: TGTGCCAGCAGCTCCGCGGGCGGACAGGGGGGCATAATCTCCTACGAGCAGTACTTC; cdr3_aa: CASSSAGGQGGIISYEQYF
v_call: TRBV6-6; clone_size: few; d_call: .; j_call: TRBJ2-7; cdr3_nt: TGTGCCAGCAGTTACTCGTACAGGGAGATATCCGTCGAGCAGTACTTC; cdr3_aa: CASSYSYREISVEQYF
v_call: TRBV27; clone_size: .; d_call: .; j_call: TRBJ1-1; cdr3_nt: TGTGCCAGCAGTTTATTAGGTCTGACTAACACTGAAGCTTTCTTT; cdr3_aa: CASSLLGLTNTEAFF
v_call: TRBV10-3; clone_size: few; d_call: TRBD1; j_call: TRBJ2-7; cdr3_nt: TGTGCCATCAGTGCGCCGGGACAGGGTTACGAGCAGTACTTC; cdr3_aa: CAISAPGQGYEQYF
v_call: TRBV30; clone_size: .; d_call: TRBD1; j_call: TRBJ1-4; cdr3_nt: TGTGCCTGGAGTGTACCCGGCAGGGGGGCGGCCAAACTGTTTTTT; cdr3_aa: CAWSVPGRGAAKLFF
v_call: TRBV20-1; clone_size: few; d_call: .; j_call: TRBJ1-5; cdr3_nt: TGCAGTGCTGCCGGGAATCAGCCCCAGCATTTT; cdr3_aa: CSAAGNQPQHF
v_call: TRBV10-3; clone_size: .; d_call: TRBD1; j_call: TRBJ2-7; cdr3_nt: TGTGCCATCAGTGAGTCGACAGGGAGAGACGAGCAGTACTTC; cdr3_aa: CAISESTGRDEQYF
v_call: TRBV7-2; clone_size: .; d_call: .; j_call: TRBJ2-2; cdr3_nt: TGTGCCAGCAGCCAAGGGGACACCCTAAGGACCGGGGAGCTGTTTTTT; cdr3_aa: CASSQGDTLRTGELFF
v_call: TRBV6-5; clone_size: few; d_call: .; j_call: TRBJ2-5; cdr3_nt: TGTGCCAGCAGTTACCCCGCTAGCAAGGCCCAGTACTTC; cdr3_aa: CASSYPASKAQYF
v_call: TRBV5-6; clone_size: few; d_call: .; j_call: TRBJ2-2; cdr3_nt: TGTGCCAGCAGCTTGGCTTTGGGGGCCGGGGCGAGCACCGGGGAGCTGTTTTTT; cdr3_aa: CASSLALGAGASTGELFF
v_call: TRBV4-3; clone_size: few; d_call: TRBD1; j_call: TRBJ2-2; cdr3_nt: TGCGCCAGCAGCCGGCCGCAGGGACAGGGGGGCACCGGGGAGCTGTTTTTT; cdr3_aa: CASSRPQGQGGTGELFF
v_call: TRBV29-1; clone_size: .; d_call: TRBD2; j_call: TRBJ2-3; cdr3_nt: TGCAGCGGAACTAGCGGGGGGCGGGCCACAGATACGCAGTATTTT; cdr3_aa: CSGTSGGRATDTQYF
v_call: TRBV9; clone_size: few; d_call: .; j_call: TRBJ2-5; cdr3_nt: TGTGCCAGCAGCGTAGGACTCCTCAGGGGCTGGACCCAAGAGACCCAGTACTTC; cdr3_aa: CASSVGLLRGWTQETQYF
v_call: TRBV5-7; clone_size: few; d_call: .; j_call: TRBJ1-6; cdr3_nt: TGTGCCAGCAGCTTGAGACAGGAGTATAATTCACCCCTCCACTTT; cdr3_aa: CASSLRQEYNSPLHF
v_call: TRBV27; clone_size: few; d_call: TRBD2; j_call: TRBJ2-7; cdr3_nt: TGTGCCAGCAGTTATGCTAGCGGGGACTACGAGCAGTACTTC; cdr3_aa: CASSYASGDYEQYF
v_call: TRBV6-1; clone_size: few; d_call: TRBD1; j_call: TRBJ1-1; cdr3_nt: TGTGCCAGCAGTGAATGGGACAGGGGGCGGAACACTGAAGCTTTCTTT; cdr3_aa: CASSEWDRGRNTEAFF
v_call: TRBV7-2; clone_size: few; d_call: TRBD2; j_call: TRBJ2-5; cdr3_nt: TGTGCCAGCAGCTTAGGGGTTAGCGGGGGGCAAGAGACCCAGTACTTC; cdr3_aa: CASSLGVSGGQETQYF
v_call: TRBV19; clone_size: few; d_call: TRBD1; j_call: TRBJ2-7; cdr3_nt: TGTGCCAGTAGCCAAGGACAGGGTGGCGAGCAGTACTTC; cdr3_aa: CASSQGQGGEQYF
v_call: TRBV5-6; clone_size: .; d_call: .; j_call: TRBJ1-5; cdr3_nt: TGTGCCAGCAGCTTGGCCGGGGGAAGCAATCAGCCCCAGCATTTT; cdr3_aa: CASSLAGGSNQPQHF
v_call: TRBV5-1; clone_size: .; d_call: TRBD2; j_call: TRBJ2-1; cdr3_nt: TGCGCCAGCAGTCTTCAGGGACTAGCGCACAATGAGCAGTTCTTC; cdr3_aa: CASSLQGLAHNEQFF
v_call: TRBV15; clone_size: .; d_call: .; j_call: TRBJ2-1; cdr3_nt: TGTGCCACCAGCAGAGATCCATCCTACAATGAGCAGTTCTTC; cdr3_aa: CATSRDPSYNEQFF
v_call: TRBV7-9; clone_size: few; d_call: .; j_call: TRBJ2-7; cdr3_nt: TGTGCCAGCAGCTCCCGGGACACTCTCGGGGACGAGCAGTACTTC; cdr3_aa: CASSSRDTLGDEQYF
v_call: TRBV7-2; clone_size: few; d_call: TRBD1; j_call: TRBJ1-1; cdr3_nt: TGTGCCAGCAGCCGCCTCCAGGGGGTGAACACTGAAGCTTTCTTT; cdr3_aa: CASSRLQGVNTEAFF